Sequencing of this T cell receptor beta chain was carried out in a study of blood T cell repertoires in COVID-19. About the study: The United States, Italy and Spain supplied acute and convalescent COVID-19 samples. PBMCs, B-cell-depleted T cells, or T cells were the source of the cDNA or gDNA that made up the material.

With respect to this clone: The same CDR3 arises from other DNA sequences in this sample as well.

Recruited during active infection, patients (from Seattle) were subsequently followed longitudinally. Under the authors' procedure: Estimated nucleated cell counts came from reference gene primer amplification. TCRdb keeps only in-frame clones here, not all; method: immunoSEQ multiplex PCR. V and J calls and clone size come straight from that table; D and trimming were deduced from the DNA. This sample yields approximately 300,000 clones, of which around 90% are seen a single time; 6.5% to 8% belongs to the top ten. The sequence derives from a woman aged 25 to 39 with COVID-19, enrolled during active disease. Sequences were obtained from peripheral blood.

CDR3 sequence reads: CASSGTGDQPQHF. In DNA, the CDR3 is TGTGCCAGCAGTGGAACAGGGGATCAGCCCCAGCATTTT. The rearrangement joins TRBV2 to TRBJ1-5; TRBD1 matches at 7 bases. V shed 4 bases, J shed 5 bases, and the junction held 2 bases outside the gene matches. This CDR3 contains 13 residues. Germline assignment: CDR1 SNHLY and CDR2 FYNNEI. The whole variable domain, remainder taken from reference TRBV2 and TRBJ1-5, is EPEVTQTPSHQVTQMGQEVILRCVPISNHLYFYWYRQILGQKVEFLVSFYNNEISEKSEIFDDQFSVERPDGSNFTLKIRSTKLEDSAMYFCASSGTGDQPQHFGDGTRLSIL.